Following are 31 T cell receptor beta chains from one sample sequenced in a study of shared T cell receptors in the human thymus. Using immunoSEQ multiplex PCR, the repertoire was profiled, and TCRdb retains in-frame clones only, with some absent. The sample gives some 400,000 clones, 85% to 95% of which show up once; about 0.02% is in the top ten. Sequencing was done on a sample of thymocytes. The receptors stem from a human donor.

This chain links TRBV7-9 with TRBJ2-6, with no clear D. The germline CDR1 and CDR2 sequences are SEHNR and FQNEAQ (reference sequence). The V end was cut by 1 base, the J end by 4 bases, with 8 bases between. The CDR3 sequence is 15 residues long. The CDR3 nucleotides are TGTGCCAGCAGCTTAGTGGCGTGGGGGGCCAACGTCCTGACTTTC. Protein: CASSLVAWGANVLTF.

J is TRBJ2-3 and V is TRBV5-1; 15 nucleotides match TRBD2. V lost 4 bases and J lost 3; bases outside the gene matches: 12. Germline values: CDR1 SGHRS, CDR2 YFSETQ. The CDR3 length is 19 residues. The CDR3 DNA sequence: TGCGCCAGCAGCATAGGACTAGCGGGAGGGCTAGATAGAACAGATACGCAGTATTTT. As protein: CASSIGLAGGLDRTDTQYF.

The J gene is TRBJ2-7, the V gene TRBV5-1; D remains ambiguous. Trimming removed 4 bases from V and 0 bases from J, with 8 bases in between. The CDR3 contains 13 residues. CDR1 and CDR2 (germline): SGHRS, YFSETQ. For the CDR3, the DNA is TGCGCCAGCAGCCCCGGACGCTCCTACGAGCAGTACTTC. As protein: CASSPGRSYEQYF.

This chain joins TRBV7-2 and TRBJ2-3; the D is unclear. V shed 5 bases and J shed 3 bases, with 15 bases lying between them. The CDR3 has 15 amino acids. Germline loops: CDR1 SGHTA, CDR2 FQGNSA. The CDR3 coding sequence is TGTGCCAGCAGCCCATCACTTCTTACGACAGATACGCAGTATTTT. This sequence encodes CASSPSLLTTDTQYF.

The chain has TRBV25-1 and TRBJ1-1, with a tentative D call TRBD1 (5 bases). This CDR3 has 13 amino acids. The germline V gene encodes CDR1 MGHDK and CDR2 SYGVNS. The V end lost 8 bases, the J end lost 4 bases, and 14 bases lay between the germline ends. The CDR3 here is CASGRGGTTEAFF. The CDR3 coding sequence is TGTGCCAGCGGCCGGGGGGGGACCACTGAAGCTTTCTTT.

CDR3 nucleotides: TGTGCCAGCCGCCGAGGGGCCTCCTACAATGAGCAGTTCTTC. Translation: CASRRGASYNEQFF. V usage is TRBV28 and J usage is TRBJ2-1, with D perhaps being TRBD1 or TRBD2 (5 bases each). The CDR3 spans 14 residues. Trimming stripped 8 bases from V and 0 bases from J, with 11 bases between. From germline, CDR1 is MDHEN and CDR2 SYDVKM.

This clone showed up just once. V and J are TRBV7-2 and TRBJ2-1; no reliable D call. The germline V and J ends were trimmed by 3 bases and 2 bases, with 8 bases remaining between them. There are 14 residues in the CDR3. CDR1 and CDR2 from the germline V gene are SGHTA and FQGNSA. The CDR3 reads CASSFGLAYNEQFF. The DNA for the CDR3 is TGTGCCAGCAGCTTCGGCCTAGCCTACAATGAGCAGTTCTTC. The complete variable domain, with remaining parts taken from reference TRBV7-2 and TRBJ2-1, reads GAGVSQSPSNKVTEKGKDVELRCDPISGHTALYWYRQSLGQGLEFLIYFQGNSAPDKSGLPSDRFSAERTGGSVSTLTIQRTQQEDSAVYLCASSFGLAYNEQFFGPGTRLTVL.

The rearrangement uses TRBV30 and TRBJ1-2; D ambiguous. The CDR3 consists of 13 residues. V was clipped by 2 bases and J by 1 base, with 8 bases between them. In germline, CDR1 is GTSNPN, CDR2 SVGIG (reference sequence). In DNA, the CDR3 is TGTGCCTGGAGTAGACGACTTAACTATGGCTACACCTTC. Protein sequence: CAWSRRLNYGYTF.

CDR3 in DNA: TGTGCCTGGAGTGTTTCACCGCTTCACCTCGAGCAGTACTTC. It yields the protein CAWSVSPLHLEQYF. The chain combines TRBV30 with TRBJ2-7; D is ambiguous. The CDR3 extends over 14 amino acids. V lost 0 bases and J 6 bases, leaving 15 bases between the germline ends. Germline-derived CDR1 and CDR2 are GTSNPN and SVGIG (reference sequence).

The rearrangement joins TRBV19 to TRBJ1-2, with 7 nucleotides matching TRBD1. The CDR3 has 15 residues. Germline-derived CDR1 and CDR2 are LNHDA and SQIVND (reference sequence). Trimming cost V 6 bases and J 5 bases; bases outside gene matches: 12. CDR3 loop: CASRRTRTGGYGYTF. DNA for the CDR3: TGTGCCAGTAGGCGAACCAGGACAGGCGGATATGGCTACACCTTC. The complete variable domain, with remaining parts taken from reference TRBV19 and TRBJ1-2, reads DGGITQSPKYLFRKEGQNVTLSCEQNLNHDAMYWYRQDPGQGLRLIYYSQIVNDFQKGDIAEGYSVSREKKESFPLTVTSAQKNPTAFYLCASRRTRTGGYGYTFGSGTRLTVV.

This chain links TRBV27 with TRBJ2-6; 7 nucleotides line up with TRBD1. Trimming removed 6 bases from V and 4 bases from J; junction bases left unmatched: 9. In germline, CDR1 is MNHEY, CDR2 SMNVEV (reference sequence). The CDR3 consists of 16 residues. The CDR3 here is CASRRQGDSGANVLTF. CDR3 nucleotides: TGTGCCAGCAGACGACAGGGAGATTCCGGGGCCAACGTCCTGACTTTC.

This clone was detected only once. The gene calls are TRBV19 and TRBJ2-3; D not resolved. This CDR3 comprises 13 residues. Germline assignment: CDR1 LNHDA and CDR2 SQIVND (reference sequence). Trimming took off 3 bases at V and 3 bases at J, with 7 bases between the two ends. In DNA form, the CDR3 reads TGTGCCAGTAGTATGAGGAATACAGATACGCAGTATTTT. Translation: CASSMRNTDTQYF.

The chain links TRBV5-1 to TRBJ1-6; D is possibly TRBD1 (5 bases). The CDR3 has 15 residues. The germline V gene encodes CDR1 SGHRS and CDR2 YFSETQ. Deletions cut 2 bases from V and 9 bases from J, with 15 bases between. CDR3 region: CASSFRGHKSSPLHF. DNA for the CDR3: TGCGCCAGCAGCTTCCGCGGACATAAAAGTTCACCCCTCCACTTT.

The genes are TRBV18 and TRBJ1-2; D is unresolved. The CDR3 consists of 13 residues. Germline assignment: CDR1 KGHSH and CDR2 LQKENI. V was trimmed by 3 bases and J by 4 bases, leaving 9 bases between them. The CDR3 sequence: CASSPGRIYGYTF. For the CDR3, the DNA is TGTGCCAGCTCACCCGGACGGATCTATGGCTACACCTTC.

The chain is built from TRBV6-4 and TRBJ1-5, with D uncertain. Trimming pared 8 bases from V and 0 bases from J, leaving 14 bases between. The CDR3 runs to 15 residues. Germline V gene data show CDR1 as MRHNA and CDR2 as SNTAGT. CDR3 amino acids: CASSRTGYSNQPQHF. Here the CDR3 DNA reads TGTGCCAGCTCCCGGACCGGCTATAGCAATCAGCCCCAGCATTTT.

The rearrangement joins TRBV10-3 to TRBJ2-1; 13 bases line up with TRBD2. Germline CDR1 ENHRY, CDR2 SYGVKD. This CDR3 spans 15 amino acids. Germline trimming cut 3 bases from V and 9 bases from J; bases unmatched to any gene: 5. DNA for the CDR3: TGTGCCATCAGTGATGGACTAGCGGGAGAGGGTGAGCAGTTCTTC. Its translation: CAISDGLAGEGEQFF.

This clone came up once. The chain recombines TRBV5-4 with TRBJ1-2; possible D gene TRBD1, 6 bases. Trimming pared 4 bases from V and 2 bases from J, leaving 27 bases between. The CDR3 totals 19 residues. Germline loops: CDR1 SGHNT, CDR2 YYREEE (reference sequence). The CDR3 bases are TGTGCCAGCAGCCTCGTCGGAGCACATACCGGGACACAGAACTATGGCTACACCTTC. It specifies CASSLVGAHTGTQNYGYTF. Drawing the rest from reference TRBV5-4 and TRBJ1-2, the complete variable domain is ETGVTQSPTHLIKTRGQQVTLRCSSQSGHNTVSWYQQALGQGPQFIFQYYREEENGRGNFPPRFSGLQFPNYSSELNVNALELDDSALYLCASSLVGAHTGTQNYGYTFGSGTRLTVV.

This clone has more than one count but fewer than ten. The chain couples TRBV11-2 to TRBJ2-4; the match to TRBD2 covers 9 bases. J lost 4 bases, V lost 4 bases, and 17 bases had no gene match. The CDR3 is made up of 19 amino acids. Germline V gene lookup returns CDR1 SGHAT and CDR2 FQNNGV. The CDR3 DNA follows: TGTGCCAGCAGCTGGGATAGGGCTAGCGGGACTGCTTCAAAAAACATTCAGTACTTC. Translation gives CASSWDRASGTASKNIQYF. Supplemented by reference TRBV11-2 and TRBJ2-4, the full variable domain reads EAGVAQSPRYKIIEKRQSVAFWCNPISGHATLYWYQQILGQGPKLLIQFQNNGVVDDSQLPKDRFSAERLKGVDSTLKIQPAKLEDSAVYLCASSWDRASGTASKNIQYFGAGTRLSVL.

The J gene is TRBJ2-3, the V gene TRBV28; the D call may be TRBD1 or TRBD2 (5 bases each). The CDR3 length is 13 residues. V was cut by 6 bases and J by 6 bases, with 13 bases left in between. Germline values: CDR1 MDHEN, CDR2 SYDVKM. The CDR3 DNA reads as TGTGCCAGCAGCTGTCGGGGCCTGGATACGCAGTATTTT. Translated, it gives CASSCRGLDTQYF.

The chain couples TRBV6-6 to TRBJ2-1; D is unclear. Germline V gene data show CDR1 as MNHNY and CDR2 as SVGAGI (reference sequence). The CDR3 runs to 13 residues. Deletions cut 4 bases from V and 2 bases from J, with 6 bases between. Here the CDR3 DNA reads TGTGCCAGCAGTTGGAAGCCCTACAATGAGCAGTTCTTC. The encoded protein is CASSWKPYNEQFF.

This chain connects TRBV7-2 to TRBJ1-3; D is undetermined. This CDR3 spans 12 amino acids. Trimming took off 4 bases at V and 5 bases at J, with 6 bases between the two ends. The V gene's germline CDR1 is SGHTA and CDR2 FQGNSA. CDR3 sequence reads: CASSSWRNTIYF. In DNA form, the CDR3 reads TGTGCCAGCAGCTCCTGGCGAAACACCATATATTTT.

The J gene is TRBJ1-2, the V gene TRBV4-1; 8 nucleotides align to TRBD1. The CDR3 sequence is 17 residues long. Germline values: CDR1 MGHRA, CDR2 YSYEKL. Unmatched junction bases numbered 13, after V lost 0 bases and J lost 7 bases. The CDR3 coding sequence is TGCGCCAGCAGCCAAGATGACCCTCGGACAGGGAAGTGTGGCTACACCTTC. Amino acids: CASSQDDPRTGKCGYTF.

The chain combines TRBV5-1 with TRBJ2-2; D is uncertain. The V end was cut by 3 bases, the J end by 4 bases, with 16 bases between. Germline V gene lookup returns CDR1 SGHRS and CDR2 YFSETQ. The CDR3 is 16 residues long. The CDR3 spells CASSSRLGVGTGELFF. The CDR3 region has the DNA TGCGCCAGCAGCTCTCGGCTTGGGGTCGGCACCGGGGAGCTGTTTTTT. The whole variable domain, remainder taken from reference TRBV5-1 and TRBJ2-2, is KAGVTQTPRYLIKTRGQQVTLSCSPISGHRSVSWYQQTPGQGLQFLFEYFSETQRNKGNFPGRFSGRQFSNSRSEMNVSTLELGDSALYLCASSSRLGVGTGELFFGEGSRLTVL.

This chain uses TRBV5-1 with TRBJ2-7; 11 positions match TRBD1. CDR1 is SGHRS, CDR2 YFSETQ, per germline. V lost 4 bases and J lost 5; bases outside the gene matches: 5. The CDR3 extends over 14 amino acids. This CDR3 reads CASSKPDRGHEQYF. As DNA, the CDR3 is TGCGCCAGCAGCAAACCGGACAGGGGGCACGAGCAGTACTTC.

The CDR3 loop is CATYWRVSGELFF. CDR3 sequence (DNA): TGTGCCACCTATTGGAGGGTGAGCGGGGAGCTGTTTTTT. This rearrangement joins TRBV28 to TRBJ2-2, with D possibly TRBD2 on 6 matching bases. The CDR3 loop spans 13 amino acids. Trimming took off 10 bases at V and 7 bases at J, with 16 bases between the two ends. Looked up from germline, CDR1 is MDHEN and CDR2 is SYDVKM.

This clone was detected once. The chain combines TRBV4-3 with TRBJ1-4; a possible D gene is TRBD1 (6 bases). There are 16 residues in the CDR3. Trimming cost V 8 bases and J 3 bases, with 19 bases left between them. Germline V lookup: CDR1 LGHNA, CDR2 YSLEER. The CDR3 DNA reads as TGCGCCAGCGGACCTATACACGGACAGTCTAATGAAAAACTGTTTTTT. This translates into CASGPIHGQSNEKLFF.

The genes are TRBV15 and TRBJ1-2, with D unclear. Trimming left V 2 bases short and J 3 bases short, with 16 bases between. The germline V gene has CDR1 LNHNV and CDR2 YYDKDF (reference sequence). The CDR3 has 16 residues. In nucleotides, the CDR3 is TGTGCCACCAGCAGACCCCCGGGGAAAAGGGACTATGGCTACACCTTC. Residues: CATSRPPGKRDYGYTF.

The rearrangement uses TRBV5-1 and TRBJ2-7; 15 nucleotides match TRBD2. V dropped 4 bases and J dropped 0; count of bases not matched to a gene: 8. This CDR3 contains 18 residues. Germline V gene data show CDR1 as SGHRS and CDR2 as YFSETQ. Here the CDR3 reads CASSTGTSGRPSSYEQYF. CDR3 DNA: TGCGCCAGCAGCACTGGGACTAGCGGGAGGCCGAGCTCCTACGAGCAGTACTTC.

The V and J genes are TRBV7-2 and TRBJ2-1, with 10 nucleotides matching TRBD2. Losses at the gene ends were 5 bases for V and 2 bases for J; bases not matched to a gene: 9. The CDR3 extends over 17 amino acids. Germline lookup yields CDR1 SGHTA and CDR2 FQGNSA. As DNA, the CDR3 is TGTGCCAGCAGCACAAAGACCGGGACTAGCGCCTACAATGAGCAGTTCTTC. Protein product: CASSTKTGTSAYNEQFF.

V gene TRBV5-4 combines with J gene TRBJ2-5; 14 bases agree with TRBD2. The CDR3 has 15 amino acids. Germline V gene data show CDR1 as SGHNT and CDR2 as YYREEE (reference sequence). Germline trimming cut 4 bases from V and 4 bases from J; bases unmatched to any gene: 3. The CDR3 nucleotides read TGTGCCAGCAGCCGGACTAGCGGGAGGACAGAGACCCAGTACTTC. Its translation is CASSRTSGRTETQYF.

This rearrangement joins TRBV5-1 to TRBJ1-5; D gene ambiguous. Germline CDR1 SGHRS, CDR2 YFSETQ. Trimming removed 5 bases from V and 0 bases from J, with 6 bases in between. The CDR3 loop spans 13 amino acids. CDR3 in amino acids: CASRPSSNQPQHF. The CDR3 bases are TGCGCCAGCAGACCAAGTAGCAATCAGCCCCAGCATTTT. The full variable domain, its missing parts supplied by reference TRBV5-1 and TRBJ1-5, is KAGVTQTPRYLIKTRGQQVTLSCSPISGHRSVSWYQQTPGQGLQFLFEYFSETQRNKGNFPGRFSGRQFSNSRSEMNVSTLELGDSALYLCASRPSSNQPQHFGDGTRLSIL.